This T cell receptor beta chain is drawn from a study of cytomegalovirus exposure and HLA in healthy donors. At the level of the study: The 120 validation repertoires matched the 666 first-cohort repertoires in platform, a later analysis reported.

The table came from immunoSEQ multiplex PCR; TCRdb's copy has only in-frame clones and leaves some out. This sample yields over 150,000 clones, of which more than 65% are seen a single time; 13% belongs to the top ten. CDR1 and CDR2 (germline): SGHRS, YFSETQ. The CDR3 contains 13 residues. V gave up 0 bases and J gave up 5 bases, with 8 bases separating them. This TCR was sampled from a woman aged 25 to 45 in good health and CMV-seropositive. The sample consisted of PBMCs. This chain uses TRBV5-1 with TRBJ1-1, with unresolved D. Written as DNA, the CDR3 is TGCGCCAGCAGCTTGGATCCCGGTACTGAAGCTTTCTTT. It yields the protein CASSLDPGTEAFF.